This TCR beta chain was sequenced during a study of blood T cells in healthy people across ages. Germline V lookup: CDR1 SGHVS, CDR2 FQNEAQ. V was cut by 1 base and J by 4 bases, with 13 bases left in between. The CDR3 is made up of 15 amino acids. Isolation recovered at least 7 million PBMCs from every sample. For the second PCR, which ran for about 6 to 11 cycles, a sample-barcoded 5' primer and a J-beta primer mix were used. From the 5' RACE reads, TCRdb called clonotypes with MiXCR, one entry per CDR3 protein. The table lists approximately 800,000 distinct CDR3 sequences, 55% to 70% of them singletons.

This clonotype was sampled from a man younger than 45 in good health. The genes are TRBV7-8 and TRBJ2-5; D is possibly TRBD1 or TRBD2 (5 bases each). The sequenced sample consisted of blood. The chain's CDR3 is CASSLVDSRGETQYF. The CDR3 DNA reads TGTGCCAGCAGCTTAGTCGACAGTCGGGGAGAGACCCAGTACTTC.